These T cell receptor beta chains were read from a single sample in a study of CD4 T cells in relation to SARS-CoV-2 and coronaviruses. TCRdb's copy holds only in-frame clones and misses some; the assay was immunoSEQ multiplex PCR. The profile shows tens of thousands of clones, 75% of them singletons. Their cognate antigens are unknown. Sequencing was performed on CD4+ T cells from PBMCs, cultured in vitro. Every receptor here comes from a human donor in good health. Both conserved end residues are part of each CDR3. Fields, in order: V gene, clone size, CDR3 protein. A clone size is listed for some rows: how often the clone was seen (once, few, many), or a class if it is expanded.

TRBV30 . CAWSRTGEYGYTF
TRBV6-5 . CASIKGRVQETQYF
TRBV6-5 once CASSTLGINSPLHF
TRBV19 . CASRRGAGDWTDTQYF
TRBV7-2 few CASSFSGGTGAREQYF
TRBV6-5 . CASSTTGDPYYEQYF
TRBV4-3 . CASSHTRHNTNTEAFF
TRBV29-1 . CSVVGHLTQETQYF
TRBV18 . CASSPRAGGPLGEQFF
TRBV3-1/TRBV3-2 . CASSQDSSTDTQYF
TRBV6-1 . CASSEPSGTGKQYGYTF
TRBV5-1 few CASSLVPPGQGGNQPQHF
TRBV24-1 . CATSDPTSGGGDEQFF
TRBV6-6 . CASSPLRGAGELFF
TRBV6-5 . CATETGGQNTEAFF
TRBV7-2 . CASSQGQGGTGELFF
TRBV9 . CASSPRQGETEAFF
TRBV6-5 . CASSYSGAGGGEQYF
TRBV7-3 few CASSRGRNRAGGQETQYF
TRBV4-3 . CASSASRLGYEQYF
TRBV19 . CASSIVQVNQPQHF
TRBV7-7 . CASSQDRANEQYF
TRBV9 . CASSTEDIYLNTEAFF
TRBV9 . CASSVGTWNTGELFF
TRBV29-1 . CSVEPRQGANSNYGYTF
TRBV7-2 few CASSSTGDGYTF
TRBV10-2 . CASRGTGKFF
TRBV10-2 . CASSRPSGNSGANVLTF
TRBV6-5 . CASSYEGGLNSPLHF
TRBV10-1 few CAREGQGEASYEQYF
TRBV19 few CASSRDSGQINEKLFF
TRBV5-1 . CASSLGLESTDTQYF
TRBV9 . CASSPTPGTGSSEQFF
TRBV6-2/TRBV6-3 . CASSQRRQDPLHF
TRBV7-2 once CASSLDRGRNEQFF
TRBV7-3 few CASRPGQGYGYTF
TRBV29-1 few CSVEGDRTEQYF